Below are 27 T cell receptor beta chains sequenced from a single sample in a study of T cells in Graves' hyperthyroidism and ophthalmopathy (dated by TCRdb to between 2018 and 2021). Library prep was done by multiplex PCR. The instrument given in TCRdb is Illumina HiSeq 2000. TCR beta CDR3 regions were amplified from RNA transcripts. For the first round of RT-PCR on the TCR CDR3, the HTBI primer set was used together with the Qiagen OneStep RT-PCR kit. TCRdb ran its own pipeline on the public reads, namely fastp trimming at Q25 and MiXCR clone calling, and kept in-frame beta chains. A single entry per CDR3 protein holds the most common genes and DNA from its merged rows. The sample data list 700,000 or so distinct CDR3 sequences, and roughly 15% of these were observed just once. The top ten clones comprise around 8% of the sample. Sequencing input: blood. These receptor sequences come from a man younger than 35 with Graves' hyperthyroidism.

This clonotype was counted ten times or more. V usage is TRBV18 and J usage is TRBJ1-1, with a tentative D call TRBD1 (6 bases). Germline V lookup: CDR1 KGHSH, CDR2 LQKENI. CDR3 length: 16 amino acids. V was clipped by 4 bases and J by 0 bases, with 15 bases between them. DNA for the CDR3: TGTGCCAGCTCACAGGACAGAGGTACTCTGAACACTGAAGCTTTCTTT. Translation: CASSQDRGTLNTEAFF.

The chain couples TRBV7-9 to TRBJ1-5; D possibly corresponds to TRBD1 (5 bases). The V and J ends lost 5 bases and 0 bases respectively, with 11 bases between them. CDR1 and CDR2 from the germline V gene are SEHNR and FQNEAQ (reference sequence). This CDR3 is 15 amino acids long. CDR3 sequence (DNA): TGTGCCAGCAGCCCAGGGATAAATAGCAATCAGCCCCAGCATTTT. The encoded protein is CASSPGINSNQPQHF.

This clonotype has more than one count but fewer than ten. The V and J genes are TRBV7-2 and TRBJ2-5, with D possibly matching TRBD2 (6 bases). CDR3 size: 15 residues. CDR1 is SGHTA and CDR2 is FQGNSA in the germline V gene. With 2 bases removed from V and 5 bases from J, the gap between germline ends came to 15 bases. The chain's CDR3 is CASSLSGVGLETQYF. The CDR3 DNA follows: TGTGCCAGCAGCTTATCGGGAGTGGGGCTGGAGACCCAGTACTTC.

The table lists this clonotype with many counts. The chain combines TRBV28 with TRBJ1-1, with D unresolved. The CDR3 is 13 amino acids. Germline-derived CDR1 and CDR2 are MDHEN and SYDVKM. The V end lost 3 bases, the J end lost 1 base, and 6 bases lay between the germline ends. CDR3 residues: CASSFRWNTEAFF. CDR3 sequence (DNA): TGTGCCAGCAGTTTCCGCTGGAACACTGAAGCTTTCTTT.

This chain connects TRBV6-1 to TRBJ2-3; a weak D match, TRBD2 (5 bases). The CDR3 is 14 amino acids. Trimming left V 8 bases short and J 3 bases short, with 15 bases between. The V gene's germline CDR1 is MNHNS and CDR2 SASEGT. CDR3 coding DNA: TGTGCCAGCCGGCGAGCCGGAGGAACAGATACGCAGTATTTT. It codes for CASRRAGGTDTQYF.

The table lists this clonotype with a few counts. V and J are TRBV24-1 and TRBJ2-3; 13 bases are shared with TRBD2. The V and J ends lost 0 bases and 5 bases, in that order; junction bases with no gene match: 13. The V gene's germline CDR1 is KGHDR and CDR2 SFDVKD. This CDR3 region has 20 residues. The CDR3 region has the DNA TGTGCCACCAGTGATTTGAAACGCAAGGGACTAGCGGGACCTGTAGATACGCAGTATTTT. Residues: CATSDLKRKGLAGPVDTQYF.

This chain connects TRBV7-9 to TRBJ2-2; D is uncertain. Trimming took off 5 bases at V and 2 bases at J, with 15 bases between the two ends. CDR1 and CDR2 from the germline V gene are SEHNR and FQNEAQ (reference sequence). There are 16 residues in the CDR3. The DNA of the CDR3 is TGTGCCAGCAGCCACTCCCAAAAAAGAAACACCGGGGAGCTGTTTTTT. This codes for CASSHSQKRNTGELFF.

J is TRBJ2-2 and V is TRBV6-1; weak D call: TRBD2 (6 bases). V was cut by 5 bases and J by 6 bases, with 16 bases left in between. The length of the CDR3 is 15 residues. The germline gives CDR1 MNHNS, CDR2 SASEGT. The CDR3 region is CASSSLETSAGELFF. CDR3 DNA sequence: TGTGCCAGCAGTTCCCTTGAGACTAGTGCCGGGGAGCTGTTTTTT.

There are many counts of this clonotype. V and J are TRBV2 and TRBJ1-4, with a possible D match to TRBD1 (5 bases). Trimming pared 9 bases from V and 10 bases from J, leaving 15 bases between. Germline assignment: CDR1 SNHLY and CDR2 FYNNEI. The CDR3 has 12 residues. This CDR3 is CASHKMGGKLFF. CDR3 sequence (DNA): TGTGCCAGTCATAAAATGGGGGGAAAACTGTTTTTT.

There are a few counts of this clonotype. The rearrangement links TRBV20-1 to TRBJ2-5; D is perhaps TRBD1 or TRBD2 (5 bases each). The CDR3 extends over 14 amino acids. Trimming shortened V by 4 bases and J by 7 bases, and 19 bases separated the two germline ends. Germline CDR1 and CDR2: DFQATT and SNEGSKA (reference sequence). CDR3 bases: TGCAGTGCTATCCAAGATGGGGGTGCCGGGACCCAGTACTTC. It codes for CSAIQDGGAGTQYF.

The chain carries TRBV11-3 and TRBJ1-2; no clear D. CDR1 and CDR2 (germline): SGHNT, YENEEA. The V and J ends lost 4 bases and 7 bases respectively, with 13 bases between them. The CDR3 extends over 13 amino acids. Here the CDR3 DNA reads TGTGCCAGCAGCTCTACCATCGTAGGTGGCTACACCTTC. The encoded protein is CASSSTIVGGYTF.

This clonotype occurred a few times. CDR3 sequence reads: CASNWRGWEDEQYF. Here the CDR3 DNA reads TGTGCCAGCAATTGGCGGGGTTGGGAGGACGAGCAGTACTTC. The chain links TRBV28 to TRBJ2-7; a possible D gene is TRBD2 (6 bases). V lost 7 bases and J 5 bases, leaving 18 bases between the germline ends. There are 14 residues in the CDR3. Germline V gene lookup returns CDR1 MDHEN and CDR2 SYDVKM.

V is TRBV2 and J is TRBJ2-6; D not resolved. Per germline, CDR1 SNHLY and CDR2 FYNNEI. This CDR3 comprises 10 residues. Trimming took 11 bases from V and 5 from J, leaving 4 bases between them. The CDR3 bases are TGTGCCGTCCGGGCCAACGTCCTGACTTTC. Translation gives CAVRANVLTF.

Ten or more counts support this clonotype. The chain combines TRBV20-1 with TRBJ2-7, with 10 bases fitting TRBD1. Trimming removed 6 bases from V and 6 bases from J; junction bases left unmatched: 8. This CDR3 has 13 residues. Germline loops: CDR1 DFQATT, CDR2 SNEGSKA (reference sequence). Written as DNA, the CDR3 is TGCAGTGCGGGAGGACAGGGGGGCGTCGAGCAGTACTTC. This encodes CSAGGQGGVEQYF.

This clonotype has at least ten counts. Here the CDR3 DNA reads TGTGCCAGCAGTTTATGGGGGGACTATGAAGCTTTCTTT. As protein: CASSLWGDYEAFF. V is TRBV28 and J is TRBJ1-1; D perhaps matches TRBD1 (5 bases). Germline CDR1 is MDHEN and CDR2 is SYDVKM. This CDR3 is 13 amino acids long. Trimming left V 0 bases short and J 7 bases short, with 9 bases between. Full variable domain (remainder filled in from reference TRBV28 and TRBJ1-1): DVKVTQSSRYLVKRTGEKVFLECVQDMDHENMFWYRQDPGLGLRLIYFSYDVKMKEKGDIPEGYSVSREKKERFSLILESASTNQTSMYLCASSLWGDYEAFFGQGTRLTVV.

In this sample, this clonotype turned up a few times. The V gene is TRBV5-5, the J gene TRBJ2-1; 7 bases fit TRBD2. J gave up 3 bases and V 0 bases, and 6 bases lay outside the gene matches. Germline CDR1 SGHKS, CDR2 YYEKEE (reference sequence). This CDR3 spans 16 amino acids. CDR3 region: CASSLEAGVLYNEQFF. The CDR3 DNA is TGTGCCAGCAGCTTGGAGGCGGGAGTCCTCTACAATGAGCAGTTCTTC. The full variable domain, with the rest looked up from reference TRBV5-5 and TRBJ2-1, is DAGVTQSPTHLIKTRGQQVTLRCSPISGHKSVSWYQQVLGQGPQFIFQYYEKEERGRGNFPDRFSARQFPNYSSELNVNALLLGDSALYLCASSLEAGVLYNEQFFGPGTRLTVL.

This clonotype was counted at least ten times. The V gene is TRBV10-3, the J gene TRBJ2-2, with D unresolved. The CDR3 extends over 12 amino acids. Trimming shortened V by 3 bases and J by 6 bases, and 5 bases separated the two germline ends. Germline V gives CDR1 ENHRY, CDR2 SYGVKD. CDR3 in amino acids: CAISDQAGELFF. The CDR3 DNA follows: TGTGCCATCAGTGATCAGGCCGGGGAGCTGTTTTTT.

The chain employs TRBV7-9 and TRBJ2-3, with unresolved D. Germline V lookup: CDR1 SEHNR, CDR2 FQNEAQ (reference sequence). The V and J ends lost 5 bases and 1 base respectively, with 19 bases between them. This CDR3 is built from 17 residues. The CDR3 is CASSETRTEKGTDTQYF. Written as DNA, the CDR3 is TGTGCCAGCAGCGAGACCAGGACGGAGAAAGGCACAGATACGCAGTATTTT.

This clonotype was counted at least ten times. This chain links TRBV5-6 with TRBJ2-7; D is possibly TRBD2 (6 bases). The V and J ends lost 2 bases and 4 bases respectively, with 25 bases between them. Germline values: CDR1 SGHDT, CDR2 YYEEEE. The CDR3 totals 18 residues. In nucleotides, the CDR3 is TGTGCCAGCAGCTTCGTTAGGGACCCGACCTCTGGAGGGTACGAGCAGTACTTC. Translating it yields CASSFVRDPTSGGYEQYF.

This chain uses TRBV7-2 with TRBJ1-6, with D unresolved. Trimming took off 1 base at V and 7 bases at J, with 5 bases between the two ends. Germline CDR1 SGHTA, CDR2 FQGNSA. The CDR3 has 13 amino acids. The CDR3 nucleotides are TGTGCCAGCAGCTTAGTACGGAATTCACCCCTCCACTTT. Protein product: CASSLVRNSPLHF.

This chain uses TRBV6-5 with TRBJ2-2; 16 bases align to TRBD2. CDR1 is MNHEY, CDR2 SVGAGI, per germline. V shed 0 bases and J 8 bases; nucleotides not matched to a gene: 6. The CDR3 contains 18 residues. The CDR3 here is CASSYSPGLAGGDGELFF. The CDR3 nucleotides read TGTGCCAGCAGTTACTCCCCGGGACTAGCGGGAGGGGATGGGGAGCTGTTTTTT.

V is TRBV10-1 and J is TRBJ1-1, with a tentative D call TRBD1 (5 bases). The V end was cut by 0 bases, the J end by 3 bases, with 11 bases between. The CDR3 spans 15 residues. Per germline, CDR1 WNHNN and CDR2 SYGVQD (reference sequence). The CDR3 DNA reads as TGCGCCAGCAGTGAGTCGAGGGGTTTGGACACTGAAGCTTTCTTT. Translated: CASSESRGLDTEAFF.

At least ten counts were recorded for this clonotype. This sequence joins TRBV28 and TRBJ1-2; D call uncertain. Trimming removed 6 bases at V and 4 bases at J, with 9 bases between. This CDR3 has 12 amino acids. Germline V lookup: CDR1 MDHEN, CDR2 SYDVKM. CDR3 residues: CASSLSIYGYTF. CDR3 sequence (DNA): TGTGCCAGCAGCCTATCTATCTATGGCTACACCTTC.

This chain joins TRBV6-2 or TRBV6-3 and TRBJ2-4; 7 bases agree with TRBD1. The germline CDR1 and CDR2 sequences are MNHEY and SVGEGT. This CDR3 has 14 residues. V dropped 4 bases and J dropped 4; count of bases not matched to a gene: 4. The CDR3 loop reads CASSSLDRKNIQYF. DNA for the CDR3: TGTGCCAGCAGTTCCCTGGACAGGAAAAACATTCAGTACTTC.

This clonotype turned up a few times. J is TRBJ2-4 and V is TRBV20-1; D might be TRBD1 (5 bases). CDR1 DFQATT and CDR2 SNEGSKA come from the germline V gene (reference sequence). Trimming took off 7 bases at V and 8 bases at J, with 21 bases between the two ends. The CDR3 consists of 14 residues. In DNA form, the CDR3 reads TGCAGTGGTAACATCCCAGGGCGCTGGGACATTCAGTACTTC. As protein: CSGNIPGRWDIQYF.

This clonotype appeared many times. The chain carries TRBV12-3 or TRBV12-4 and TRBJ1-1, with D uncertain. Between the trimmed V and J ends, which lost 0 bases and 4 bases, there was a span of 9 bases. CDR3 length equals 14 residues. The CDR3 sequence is CASSLADWTTEAFF. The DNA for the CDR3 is TGTGCCAGCAGTTTAGCTGACTGGACCACTGAAGCTTTCTTT.

The CDR3 here is CASSQESSGTSGRDGEQFF. The CDR3 DNA reads as TGTGCCAGCAGCCAAGAAAGCTCCGGGACTAGCGGGAGAGACGGCGAGCAGTTCTTC. The chain recombines TRBV14 with TRBJ2-1, with TRBD2 matching 14 bases. The V gene's germline CDR1 is SGHDN and CDR2 FVKESK. V gave up 0 bases and J gave up 10 bases; unmatched junction bases: 14. The CDR3 loop spans 19 amino acids.